Presented here are 24 T cell receptor beta chains from one specimen sequenced in a study of T cells in Graves' hyperthyroidism and ophthalmopathy. What was amplified from RNA transcripts were TCR beta CDR3 regions. With the HTBI primer set, the TCR CDR3 went through a first round of RT-PCR. A single record per CDR3 protein comes from TCRdb applying MiXCR to the multiplex PCR reads. The table includes fewer than 650,000 distinct CDR3 sequences, 13% to 15% detected once. The sequenced sample consisted of blood. Source of these receptors: a woman younger than 30 with Graves' ophthalmopathy.

This clonotype came up many times. The V gene is TRBV7-9, the J gene TRBJ1-6; no reliable D call. CDR3 size: 15 residues. Per germline, CDR1 SEHNR and CDR2 FQNEAQ (reference sequence). V was pared by 11 bases and J by 6 bases, with 20 bases between. Here the CDR3 reads CAGSLSSQANSPLHF. The DNA for the CDR3 is TGTGCCGGATCCCTGTCTTCCCAAGCTAATTCACCCCTCCACTTT.

This sequence joins TRBV12-3 or TRBV12-4 and TRBJ1-4; TRBD1 is a possible D gene (6 bases). The CDR3 has 15 amino acids. Trimming left V 4 bases short and J 4 bases short, with 13 bases between. As DNA, the CDR3 is TGTGCCAGCAGTTCCGAGACAGGTTATAATGAAAAACTGTTTTTT. Residues: CASSSETGYNEKLFF.

The genes are TRBV7-2 and TRBJ2-7; 7 nucleotides match TRBD2. The germline V gene encodes CDR1 SGHTA and CDR2 FQGNSA. This CDR3 has 14 amino acids. Trimming cost V 7 bases and J 6 bases; bases outside gene matches: 12. CDR3: CASTERLAISEQYF. Here the CDR3 DNA reads TGTGCCAGCACCGAGAGACTAGCCATAAGCGAGCAGTACTTC.

The chain links TRBV7-9 to TRBJ2-1; no clear D gene. The germline V gene encodes CDR1 SEHNR and CDR2 FQNEAQ (reference sequence). Trimming took 5 bases from V and 3 from J, leaving 20 bases between them. The CDR3 totals 17 residues. This CDR3 is CASSPPYIGPVYNEQFF. DNA of the CDR3: TGTGCCAGCAGCCCCCCCTACATAGGGCCGGTCTACAATGAGCAGTTCTTC.

J is TRBJ1-3 and V is TRBV20-1; D possibly corresponds to TRBD1 (6 bases). CDR3 size: 14 residues. Trimming left V 5 bases short and J 3 bases short, with 14 bases between. Germline CDR1 is DFQATT and CDR2 is SNEGSKA (reference sequence). The CDR3 nucleotides read TGCAGTGCTCGGAGGGGGGGCGATGGAAACACCATATATTTT. Its protein product is CSARRGGDGNTIYF.

In this sample, this clonotype turned up many times. This chain uses TRBV2 with TRBJ2-2; D unresolved. Trimming left V 4 bases short and J 6 bases short, with 6 bases between. Looked up from germline, CDR1 is SNHLY and CDR2 is FYNNEI. The CDR3 covers 12 residues. CDR3 coding DNA: TGTGCCAGCAGTGGTCTGCCCGGGGAGCTGTTTTTT. Amino acid sequence: CASSGLPGELFF.

This clonotype has a count of ten or more. The CDR3 reads CASSLVGTLATNEKLFF. Written as DNA, the CDR3 is TGTGCCAGCAGTTTGGTAGGGACCTTGGCAACTAATGAAAAACTGTTTTTT. The chain has TRBV12-3 or TRBV12-4 and TRBJ1-4; possibly TRBD1 for D (5 bases). The CDR3 loop spans 17 amino acids. V was clipped by 3 bases and J by 0 bases, with 14 bases between them.

This clonotype was counted many times. The V gene is TRBV12-3 or TRBV12-4, the J gene TRBJ2-1, with no clear D. Trimming took 5 bases from V and 0 from J, leaving 11 bases between them. This CDR3 comprises 15 residues. DNA of the CDR3: TGTGCCAGCAGTCGTGGAAAGAGCTCCTACAATGAGCAGTTCTTC. This gives the protein CASSRGKSSYNEQFF.

This clonotype was found many times. This chain joins TRBV5-6 and TRBJ2-5; 14 nucleotides line up with TRBD2. This CDR3 has 17 residues. CDR1 is SGHDT and CDR2 is YYEEEE in the germline V gene. V dropped 4 bases and J dropped 5; count of bases not matched to a gene: 10. CDR3 nucleotide sequence: TGTGCCAGCAGCGCGGGACTAGCGGGAGTTTGGCTGGAGACCCAGTACTTC. It specifies CASSAGLAGVWLETQYF.

This clonotype appeared many times. V is TRBV6-1 and J is TRBJ2-1; 14 positions match TRBD2. Losses at the gene ends were 7 bases for V and 7 bases for J; bases not matched to a gene: 6. CDR1 MNHNS and CDR2 SASEGT come from the germline V gene. CDR3 length equals 15 residues. The CDR3 region has the DNA TGTGCCAGCATAGGCGGGACTAGCGGGAGTAATGAGCAGTTCTTC. Its protein product is CASIGGTSGSNEQFF.

This clonotype was observed many times. The CDR3 loop reads CASRDSSYNEQFF. The CDR3 DNA reads TGTGCCAGCCGGGACAGTTCCTACAATGAGCAGTTCTTC. The gene calls are TRBV7-2 and TRBJ2-1; 7 positions match TRBD1. The CDR3 sequence is 13 residues long. In germline, CDR1 is SGHTA, CDR2 FQGNSA. The ends lost 8 bases at V and 1 base at J; junction bases unmatched: 2.

This clonotype occurred many times. This chain uses TRBV20-1 with TRBJ2-7, with D uncertain. This CDR3 spans 18 amino acids. Trimming shortened V by 0 bases and J by 0 bases, and 21 bases separated the two germline ends. Germline V lookup: CDR1 DFQATT, CDR2 SNEGSKA (reference sequence). DNA for the CDR3: TGCAGTGCTAGAGATTTGTCTCCCCAACTTCGACTCTCCTACGAGCAGTACTTC. Protein sequence: CSARDLSPQLRLSYEQYF.

As concerns this clonotype: One base away lies a much larger clone, so this may be a sequencing read error. The genes are TRBV15 and TRBJ2-1; TRBD1 aligns across 10 bases. Germline V gives CDR1 LNHNV, CDR2 YYDKDF (reference sequence). CDR3 length equals 18 residues. Written as DNA, the CDR3 is TGTGTCACCAGCAGAGGGGTTGGGACAGGGGCGATATACAATGAGCAGTTCTTC. This codes for CVTSRGVGTGAIYNEQFF. Based on the CDR3 plus reference TRBV15 and TRBJ2-1, the full variable domain is DAMVIQNPRYQVTQFGKPVTLSCSQTLNHNVMYWYQQKSSQAPKLLFHYYDKDFNNEADTPDNFQSRRPNTSFCFLDIRSPGLGDTAMYLCVTSRGVGTGAIYNEQFFGPGTRLTVL.

This clonotype was seen more than once but under ten times. V and J are TRBV9 and TRBJ2-4, with D possibly TRBD2 on 6 matching bases. Trimming removed 3 bases from V and 5 bases from J, with 18 bases in between. The CDR3 length is 16 residues. The germline CDR1 and CDR2 sequences are SGDLS and YYNGEE. DNA for the CDR3: TGTGCCAGCAGCGCCCTCACCCAAGGAGGGGAAAACATTCAGTACTTC. Translated, it gives CASSALTQGGENIQYF.

Ten or more counts support this clonotype. The chain combines TRBV7-3 with TRBJ2-1; TRBD2 agrees at 10 bases. With V trimmed by 0 bases and J by 6 bases, 5 bases remained unmatched. This CDR3 is built from 16 residues. From germline, CDR1 is SGHTA and CDR2 FQGTGA. The CDR3: CASSLTLAGDRNEQFF. For the CDR3, the DNA is TGTGCCAGCAGCTTAACCCTAGCGGGAGATCGCAATGAGCAGTTCTTC. Based on the CDR3 plus reference TRBV7-3 and TRBJ2-1, the full variable domain is GAGVSQTPSNKVTEKGKYVELRCDPISGHTALYWYRQSLGQGPEFLIYFQGTGAADDSGLPNDRFFAVRPEGSVSTLKIQRTERGDSAVYLCASSLTLAGDRNEQFFGPGTRLTVL.

At least ten counts were recorded for this clonotype. V is TRBV30 and J is TRBJ1-1; perhaps TRBD1 as D (6 bases). The germline CDR1 and CDR2 sequences are GTSNPN and SVGIG (reference sequence). The CDR3 sequence is 15 residues long. Trimming cost V 5 bases and J 1 base, with 17 bases left between them. In DNA form, the CDR3 reads TGTGCCTGGCAACAGAGGGGGAAGGGGAACACTGAAGCTTTCTTT. Translating gives CAWQQRGKGNTEAFF.

In its sample, this clonotype was seen many times. Written as DNA, the CDR3 is TGTGCCAGCAGTGACAGCGGGAGCTACGAGCAGTACTTC. Its translation: CASSDSGSYEQYF. This rearrangement joins TRBV28 to TRBJ2-7, with 8 bases lining up with TRBD2. Germline assignment: CDR1 MDHEN and CDR2 SYDVKM. V lost 5 bases to trimming and J lost 3 bases; unmatched junction nucleotides: 3. The CDR3 is 13 amino acids. The full variable domain, completed using reference TRBV28 and TRBJ2-7, is DVKVTQSSRYLVKRTGEKVFLECVQDMDHENMFWYRQDPGLGLRLIYFSYDVKMKEKGDIPEGYSVSREKKERFSLILESASTNQTSMYLCASSDSGSYEQYFGPGTRLTVT.

J is TRBJ2-7 and V is TRBV28, with 11 bases matching TRBD1. With 6 bases clipped from V and 4 bases from J, the junction kept 11 bases outside the gene matches. Germline loops: CDR1 MDHEN, CDR2 SYDVKM. The CDR3 runs 16 residues. CDR3 bases: TGTGCCAGCAGCCCGAGGACAGGGGGCGGGATGTACGAGCAGTACTTC. Its translation is CASSPRTGGGMYEQYF.

This clonotype was seen ten or more times. This chain connects TRBV30 to TRBJ2-1; 8 nucleotides agree with TRBD1. Germline CDR1 reads GTSNPN; CDR2 reads SVGIG (reference sequence). The CDR3 is 16 residues long. V shed 3 bases, J shed 9 bases, and the junction held 16 bases outside the gene matches. CDR3 region: CAWSEGARGRFGEQFF. The DNA for the CDR3 is TGTGCCTGGAGCGAAGGGGCCAGGGGGCGCTTCGGTGAGCAGTTCTTC.

This clonotype has at least ten counts. The rearrangement links TRBV28 to TRBJ2-5, with 9 positions matching TRBD1. The CDR3 length is 15 residues. Germline V gene sequence: CDR1 MDHEN, CDR2 SYDVKM. The V segment lost 5 bases and the J segment 4 bases; nucleotides outside the gene matches: 8. The CDR3 reads CASSGPTGGLETQYF. DNA of the CDR3: TGTGCCAGCAGTGGCCCCACAGGGGGCTTAGAGACCCAGTACTTC.

The chain is built from TRBV7-3 and TRBJ2-7, with TRBD1 matching over 8 bases. Germline assignment: CDR1 SGHTA and CDR2 FQGTGA. J lost 0 bases, V lost 6 bases, and 4 bases had no gene match. The CDR3 totals 14 residues. The CDR3 reads CASRATGGSYEQYF. In DNA form, the CDR3 reads TGTGCCAGCAGAGCCACAGGGGGCTCCTACGAGCAGTACTTC. Variable domain in full (rest from reference TRBV7-3 and TRBJ2-7): GAGVSQTPSNKVTEKGKYVELRCDPISGHTALYWYRQSLGQGPEFLIYFQGTGAADDSGLPNDRFFAVRPEGSVSTLKIQRTERGDSAVYLCASRATGGSYEQYFGPGTRLTVT.

This clonotype was counted many times. The V gene is TRBV2, the J gene TRBJ1-4; unclear D gene. Trimming took off 3 bases at V and 2 bases at J, with 13 bases between the two ends. The V gene's germline CDR1 is SNHLY and CDR2 FYNNEI. The CDR3 loop spans 16 amino acids. CDR3 DNA: TGTGCCAGCAGTGACCAGGCGACCGCCACTAATGAAAAACTGTTTTTT. This gives the protein CASSDQATATNEKLFF. The full variable domain, rest sourced from reference TRBV2 and TRBJ1-4, is EPEVTQTPSHQVTQMGQEVILRCVPISNHLYFYWYRQILGQKVEFLVSFYNNEISEKSEIFDDQFSVERPDGSNFTLKIRSTKLEDSAMYFCASSDQATATNEKLFFGSGTQLSVL.

This clonotype showed up just a few times. The chain recombines TRBV25-1 with TRBJ2-7; 7 nucleotides line up with TRBD1. Germline CDR1 and CDR2: MGHDK and SYGVNS. The J segment lost 3 bases and the V segment lost 6 bases, leaving 11 bases of the junction unmatched. This CDR3 has 15 residues. This chain's CDR3 is CASSGDRLEFYEQYF. The CDR3 nucleotides are TGTGCCAGCAGCGGGGACAGATTGGAATTCTACGAGCAGTACTTC.

This clonotype was recorded at least ten times. The chain recombines TRBV7-2 with TRBJ2-5; D gene uncertain. Germline V gives CDR1 SGHTA, CDR2 FQGNSA. The CDR3 loop spans 13 amino acids. V was clipped by 5 bases and J by 1 base, with 8 bases between them. The CDR3: CASSTRTQETQYF. As DNA, the CDR3 is TGTGCCAGCAGCACCCGGACCCAAGAGACCCAGTACTTC.